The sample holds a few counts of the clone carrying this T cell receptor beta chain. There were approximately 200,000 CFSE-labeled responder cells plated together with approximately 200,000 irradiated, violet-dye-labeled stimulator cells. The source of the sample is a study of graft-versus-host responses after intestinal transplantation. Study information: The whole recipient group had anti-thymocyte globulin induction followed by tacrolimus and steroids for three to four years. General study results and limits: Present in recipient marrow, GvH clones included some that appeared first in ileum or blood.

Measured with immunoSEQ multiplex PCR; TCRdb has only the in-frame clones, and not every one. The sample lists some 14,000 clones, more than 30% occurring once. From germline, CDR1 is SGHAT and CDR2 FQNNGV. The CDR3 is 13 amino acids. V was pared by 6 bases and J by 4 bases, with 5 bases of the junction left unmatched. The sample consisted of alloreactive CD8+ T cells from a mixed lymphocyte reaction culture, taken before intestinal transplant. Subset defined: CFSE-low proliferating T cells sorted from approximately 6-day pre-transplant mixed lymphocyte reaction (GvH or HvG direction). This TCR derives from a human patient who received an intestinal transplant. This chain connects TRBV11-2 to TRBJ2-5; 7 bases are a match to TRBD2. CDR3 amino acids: CASRGAGRETQYF. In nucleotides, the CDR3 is TGTGCCAGCAGGGGAGCGGGAAGAGAGACCCAGTACTTC.